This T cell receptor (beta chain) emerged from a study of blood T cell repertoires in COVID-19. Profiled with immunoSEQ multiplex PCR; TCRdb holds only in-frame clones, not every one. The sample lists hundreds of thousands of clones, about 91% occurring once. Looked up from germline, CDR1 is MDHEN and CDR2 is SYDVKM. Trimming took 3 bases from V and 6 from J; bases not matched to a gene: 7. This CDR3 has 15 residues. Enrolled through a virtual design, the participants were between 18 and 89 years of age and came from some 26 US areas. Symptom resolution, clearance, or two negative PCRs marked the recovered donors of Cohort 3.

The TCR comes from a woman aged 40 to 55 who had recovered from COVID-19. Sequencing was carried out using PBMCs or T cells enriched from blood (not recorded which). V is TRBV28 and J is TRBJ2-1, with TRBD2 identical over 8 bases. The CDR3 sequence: CASSFQREFRNEQFF. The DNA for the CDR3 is TGTGCCAGCAGTTTCCAGCGGGAGTTTCGCAATGAGCAGTTCTTC.